The 27 T cell receptor beta chains reported below all come from one sample, sequenced in a study of a mutant IDH1 vaccine in newly diagnosed glioma. No antigen has been assigned to these receptors. Data came from immunoSEQ multiplex PCR; TCRdb stores just in-frame clones and leaves some out. The table shows about 75,000 clones, with about 91% occurring only once. The time point was: week 5, during vaccination. Every single dose of the vaccine, 300 ug of mutant IDH1 20-mer peptide, came with topical imiquimod. Sequencing was performed on PBMCs, taken from a glioma patient whose treatment included an IDH1 peptide vaccine. These receptors were obtained from a woman between 50 and 59 years old with glioma.

The rearrangement links TRBV15 to TRBJ2-7; D ambiguous. The CDR3 extends over 11 amino acids. CDR1 LNHNV and CDR2 YYDKDF come from the germline V gene (reference sequence). V was cut by 8 bases and J by 6 bases, with 11 bases left in between. CDR3 sequence: CATGESSEQYF. CDR3 in DNA: TGTGCCACCGGGGAAAGTAGCGAGCAGTACTTC.

The chain has TRBV29-1 and TRBJ2-1, with 11 positions matching TRBD2. This CDR3 is 16 amino acids long. Trimming cost V 0 bases and J 8 bases; bases outside gene matches: 9. CDR1 SQVTM and CDR2 ANQGSEA come from the germline V gene. CDR3 in amino acids: CSVEDRTSGSIDEQFF. CDR3 sequence (DNA): TGCAGCGTTGAAGATCGAACTAGCGGGAGTATCGATGAGCAGTTCTTC.

The CDR3 DNA reads as TGCGCCAGCAGCCATCCCACGTCCGCAATTAGGACTGAAGCTTTCTTT. This gives the protein CASSHPTSAIRTEAFF. The V and J genes are TRBV4-1 and TRBJ1-1; no firm D call. The CDR3 sequence is 16 residues long. Germline lookup yields CDR1 MGHRA and CDR2 YSYEKL. Trimming removed 3 bases at V and 5 bases at J, with 19 bases between.

The chain recombines TRBV9 with TRBJ2-3; a weak D match, TRBD1 (5 bases). Germline V lookup: CDR1 SGDLS, CDR2 YYNGEE. The V gene lost 6 bases and the J gene lost 1 base, with 12 bases spanning the gap. The CDR3 length is 14 residues. The CDR3 region has the DNA TGTGCCAGCATTGGACATTGCTGCACAGATACGCAGTATTTT. Protein sequence: CASIGHCCTDTQYF.

The rearrangement uses TRBV6-5 and TRBJ1-4; 9 bases align to TRBD1. The CDR3 consists of 14 residues. V lost 4 bases to trimming and J lost 7 bases; unmatched junction nucleotides: 4. Germline V gives CDR1 MNHEY, CDR2 SVGAGI. The CDR3 loop is CASSSGTGTEKLFF. The CDR3 region has the DNA TGTGCCAGCAGTTCCGGGACAGGGACTGAAAAACTGTTTTTT.

The V gene is TRBV28, the J gene TRBJ1-2; no definite D call. The germline V gene has CDR1 MDHEN and CDR2 SYDVKM. The CDR3 has 14 residues. Trimming removed 2 bases from V and 4 bases from J, with 11 bases in between. The CDR3 DNA reads TGTGCCAGCAGTTTACCCCAATGGTCCTATGGCTACACCTTC. Its protein product is CASSLPQWSYGYTF.

This clone occurred once. The chain joins TRBV28 to TRBJ1-2; unclear D gene. Trimming took 8 bases from V and 2 from J, leaving 6 bases between them. This CDR3 is built from 11 residues. Germline V gene sequence: CDR1 MDHEN, CDR2 SYDVKM. In DNA form, the CDR3 reads TGTGCCAGCCGCGGCAACTATGGCTACACCTTC. This sequence encodes CASRGNYGYTF.

The gene calls are TRBV29-1 and TRBJ1-1, with D hard to call. Looked up from germline, CDR1 is SQVTM and CDR2 is ANQGSEA. V was trimmed by 3 bases and J by 7 bases, leaving 9 bases between them. The length of the CDR3 is 11 residues. CDR3 sequence reads: CSVEGYLEAFF. CDR3 nucleotides: TGCAGCGTTGAGGGCTACCTTGAAGCTTTCTTT.

The chain carries TRBV25-1 and TRBJ1-2; D may be TRBD1 (6 bases). CDR3 length equals 15 residues. The germline V gene encodes CDR1 MGHDK and CDR2 SYGVNS. V was shortened by 1 base and J by 2 bases, with 11 bases between the two germline ends. CDR3 residues: CASSELDSLNYGYTF. CDR3 DNA: TGTGCCAGCAGTGAATTGGACAGCTTAAACTATGGCTACACCTTC.

This chain connects TRBV9 to TRBJ2-1; 10 bases map to TRBD1. The J segment lost 7 bases and the V segment lost 4 bases, leaving 5 bases of the junction unmatched. The CDR3 is 14 amino acids. CDR1 is SGDLS, CDR2 YYNGEE, per germline. This chain's CDR3 is CASSFRDRGNEQFF. In DNA form, the CDR3 reads TGTGCCAGCAGCTTCCGGGACAGGGGAAATGAGCAGTTCTTC.

This chain uses TRBV19 with TRBJ1-2; 7 bases agree with TRBD1. J gave up 2 bases and V 4 bases, and 7 bases lay outside the gene matches. CDR3 size: 15 residues. Per germline, CDR1 LNHDA and CDR2 SQIVND (reference sequence). The CDR3 reads CASSTRQGGNYGYTF. CDR3 bases: TGTGCCAGTAGTACTCGACAGGGAGGAAACTATGGCTACACCTTC.

This clone has a handful of counts. The chain joins TRBV4-1 to TRBJ1-2; possible D gene TRBD1, 5 bases. CDR3 length: 14 residues. Germline V gene lookup returns CDR1 MGHRA and CDR2 YSYEKL. Trimming removed 4 bases from V and 7 bases from J, with 16 bases in between. Here the CDR3 reads CASSRDGIDAGYTF. CDR3 DNA: TGCGCCAGCAGCCGGGACGGAATAGATGCTGGCTACACCTTC.

V is TRBV7-9 and J is TRBJ2-7, with 7 bases aligning to TRBD2. Germline assignment: CDR1 SEHNR and CDR2 FQNEAQ (reference sequence). V trimming: 5 bases; J trimming: 2 bases; junction bases outside the gene matches: 12. There are 16 residues in the CDR3. The CDR3 reads CASSPLAGPVTYEQYF. In DNA, the CDR3 is TGTGCCAGCAGCCCCTTAGCGGGCCCCGTTACCTACGAGCAGTACTTC.

The rearrangement uses TRBV27 and TRBJ1-2; D unresolved. The V gene's germline CDR1 is MNHEY and CDR2 SMNVEV (reference sequence). With 5 bases removed from V and 7 bases from J, the gap between germline ends came to 17 bases. The CDR3 has 14 amino acids. CDR3 nucleotide sequence: TGTGCCAGCAGTCCGGACTCAGGTCAAGGTGGCTACACCTTC. Translating it yields CASSPDSGQGGYTF.

The genes are TRBV18 and TRBJ1-1; no reliable D call. The CDR3 loop spans 17 amino acids. Germline CDR1 reads KGHSH; CDR2 reads LQKENI. The V end was cut by 2 bases, the J end by 2 bases, with 18 bases between. The CDR3 DNA is TGTGCCAGCTCACCAATCCGTCTGGGCGGTGGAAACACTGAAGCTTTCTTT. It is translated as CASSPIRLGGGNTEAFF.

V and J are TRBV19 and TRBJ2-7; D is perhaps TRBD1 or TRBD2 (6 bases each). The CDR3 is 19 amino acids. V lost 5 bases and J 7 bases, leaving 33 bases between the germline ends. Germline V lookup: CDR1 LNHDA, CDR2 SQIVND (reference sequence). CDR3 in DNA: TGTGCCAGTAGTTCACCCGCCGGGCGGTCCGGAGGGGCGAGGGGGGAGCAGTACTTC. It specifies CASSSPAGRSGGARGEQYF.

V is TRBV21-1 and J is TRBJ2-5; TRBD2, the table's D call, lacks a check against the DNA. TRBV21-1 has pseudogene status. The CDR3 contains 13 residues. The CDR3, as DNA: TGTGCCAGCATGATCGGGTGGCAAGAGACCCAGTACTTC. Translated, it gives CASMIGWQETQYF.

This chain links TRBV7-6 with TRBJ2-5; 7 positions agree with TRBD2. CDR1 is SGHVS, CDR2 FNYEAQ, per germline. There are 13 residues in the CDR3. J was trimmed by 5 bases and V by 2 bases; bases with no gene match: 2. The CDR3 DNA follows: TGTGCCAGCAGCTTACGGACTAGGGAGACCCAGTACTTC. Translating it yields CASSLRTRETQYF.

The chain joins TRBV11-3 to TRBJ2-1, with D hard to call. The germline V gene encodes CDR1 SGHNT and CDR2 YENEEA. CDR3 size: 13 residues. V lost 1 base and J lost 7, with 8 bases in between. In DNA form, the CDR3 reads TGTGCCAGCAGCTTAGGCCCCCTGAATGAGCAGTTCTTC. It yields the protein CASSLGPLNEQFF. The variable domain in full, completed from reference TRBV11-3 and TRBJ2-1, reads EAGVVQSPRYKIIEKKQPVAFWCNPISGHNTLYWYLQNLGQGPELLIRYENEEAVDDSQLPKDRFSAERLKGVDSTLKIQPAELGDSAVYLCASSLGPLNEQFFGPGTRLTVL.

The V call is TRBV29-1, the J call TRBJ2-2, with D uncertain. The germline V and J ends were trimmed by 4 bases and 7 bases, with 10 bases remaining between them. The germline gives CDR1 SQVTM, CDR2 ANQGSEA. The CDR3 is 12 residues long. The CDR3 sequence is CSVGLDFGELFF. CDR3 nucleotides: TGCAGCGTTGGTTTAGACTTCGGGGAGCTGTTTTTT.

V gene TRBV6-6 combines with J gene TRBJ2-2, with 7 bases that match TRBD2. J was trimmed by 7 bases and V by 7 bases; bases with no gene match: 6. Germline CDR1 and CDR2: MNHNY and SVGAGI (reference sequence). This CDR3 comprises 13 residues. As DNA, the CDR3 is TGTGCCAGCACCCAGCGGGGTCTCGGGGAGCTGTTTTTT. It specifies CASTQRGLGELFF.

This chain uses TRBV27 with TRBJ2-2; D assignment may be TRBD1 or TRBD2 (6 bases each). CDR1 is MNHEY and CDR2 is SMNVEV in the germline V gene (reference sequence). Trimming removed 1 base from V and 8 bases from J, with 23 bases in between. This CDR3 spans 18 amino acids. CDR3 residues: CASSLLGGGRLGLGELFF. The DNA for the CDR3 is TGTGCCAGCAGTTTATTAGGGGGAGGTCGGTTGGGTCTGGGGGAGCTGTTTTTT.

The rearrangement joins TRBV4-1 to TRBJ1-1, with D tentatively TRBD1 (5 bases). Germline V CDR1 and CDR2: MGHRA, YSYEKL. This CDR3 comprises 14 residues. Trimming stripped 4 bases from V and 7 bases from J, with 16 bases between. The CDR3: CASSRGTPRREAFF. CDR3 nucleotide sequence: TGCGCCAGCAGCCGAGGGACCCCGCGTCGTGAAGCTTTCTTT.

The gene calls are TRBV10-2 and TRBJ2-1, with TRBD2 identical over 7 bases. Looked up from germline, CDR1 is WSHSY and CDR2 is SAAADI. Germline trimming cut 6 bases from V and 6 bases from J; bases unmatched to any gene: 11. The CDR3 runs to 15 residues. CDR3 in amino acids: CASRIGGSPSNEQFF. In DNA form, the CDR3 reads TGCGCCAGCAGAATCGGCGGGAGCCCCTCCAATGAGCAGTTCTTC.

The gene calls are TRBV28 and TRBJ2-3; 10 nucleotides line up with TRBD1. V lost 3 bases to trimming and J lost 5 bases; unmatched junction nucleotides: 11. The V gene's germline CDR1 is MDHEN and CDR2 SYDVKM. This CDR3 has 17 residues. CDR3 in DNA: TGTGCCAGCAGTTTTCCCACGGGGGGACAGGGGAGAGATACGCAGTATTTT. Encoded protein: CASSFPTGGQGRDTQYF.

V is TRBV10-1 and J is TRBJ2-1, with TRBD2 as a possible D gene (5 bases). The germline V gene encodes CDR1 WNHNN and CDR2 SYGVQD (reference sequence). The CDR3 contains 16 residues. V was clipped by 2 bases and J by 0 bases, with 11 bases between them. The CDR3 DNA reads TGCGCCAGCAGTGAGGCGGAGGTTTACTCCTACAATGAGCAGTTCTTC. Its protein product is CASSEAEVYSYNEQFF.

The rearrangement uses TRBV19 and TRBJ2-1; 9 bases match TRBD2. Germline loops: CDR1 LNHDA, CDR2 SQIVND (reference sequence). The CDR3 runs 16 residues. J gave up 2 bases and V 5 bases, and 7 bases lay outside the gene matches. CDR3 sequence: CASSFPLAGPYNEQFF. CDR3 DNA sequence: TGTGCCAGTAGTTTTCCACTAGCGGGCCCCTACAATGAGCAGTTCTTC. Full variable domain (outside the CDR3, taken from reference TRBV19 and TRBJ2-1): DGGITQSPKYLFRKEGQNVTLSCEQNLNHDAMYWYRQDPGQGLRLIYYSQIVNDFQKGDIAEGYSVSREKKESFPLTVTSAQKNPTAFYLCASSFPLAGPYNEQFFGPGTRLTVL.